This TCR beta chain emerged from a study of blood T cell repertoires in COVID-19. About the study: Sites in the United States, Italy and Spain provided acute and convalescent COVID-19 samples. PBMCs, B-cell-depleted T cells, or T cells provided the cDNA or gDNA that made up the material.

In the original analysis: Using reference gene primer amplification, nucleated cell counts were estimated. Using immunoSEQ multiplex PCR, the repertoire was profiled, and TCRdb retains in-frame clones only, with some absent. V and J calls and clone size follow that table, whereas D and trimming were derived from the DNA. The sample has about 210,000 clones, 88% seen once. The sample holds many counts of this clone. This CDR3 is built from 13 residues. Per the germline V gene, CDR1 is GTSNPN and CDR2 is SVGIG (reference sequence). Trimming took 1 base from V and 2 from J, leaving 8 bases between them. The chain employs TRBV30 and TRBJ1-1; no clear D. Sequenced: peripheral blood. This clonotype was sampled from a man aged 35-49 years with acute or convalescent COVID-19. For the CDR3, the DNA is TGTGCCTGGAGTGACGGGGTCAACACTGAAGCTTTCTTT. Its translation: CAWSDGVNTEAFF.